A single TCR beta chain is shown here with its context. Its antigen is currently unknown. CDR3 length: 14 amino acids. Germline V gene sequence: CDR1 ENHRY, CDR2 SYGVKD. V dropped 6 bases and J dropped 0 bases, with 9 bases sitting between them. Amplification used 60 Vbeta primers and 13 Jbeta primers. Generated by immunoSEQ multiplex PCR, the TCRdb table keeps only in-frame clones and is missing some. The sample lists fewer than 120,000 clones, under 85% seen once, with around 5.9% in the top ten. The sample comes from a study of cytomegalovirus exposure and HLA in healthy donors. General study findings and limits: Most CMV-associated TCR beta chains were later found to appear HLA-restricted. The authors listed about 170 TCR beta chains as cytomegalovirus-associated. Of the V segments, some could not be distinguished, including TRBV6-2 and TRBV6-3, and were excluded. Most TCR sequences were uncommon, yet certain public TCRs appeared in many donors.

The chain recombines TRBV10-3 with TRBJ1-3; D is ambiguous. The sample taken for sequencing was PBMCs. The TCR comes from a man aged 25-40 years in good health and CMV-seropositive. The CDR3 is CAIRPGSSGNTIYF. The CDR3 coding sequence is TGTGCCATCAGGCCGGGGAGCTCTGGAAACACCATATATTTT.